Listed here are 21 T cell receptor beta chains from one sample, sequenced in a study of vaccination and CD4 T cells after COVID-19. The Oncomine TCR Beta short-read assay was applied to DNA of cultured CD4+ T cells. TCRdb redid the calling of the PCR reads with MiXCR, one entry per CDR3 protein. Among 8,500 to 14,000 distinct CDR3 sequences listed, around 26% were seen once. Their specific antigens are unknown. Treatment here: approximately nine-day PBMC culture with coronavirus spike peptide pools or control peptides (ViraFEST assay). Source material: cultured CD4+ T cells from blood. The receptors were sampled from a human donor with COVID-19.

V gene TRBV28 combines with J gene TRBJ2-7; no reliable D call. V lost 3 bases and J 9 bases, leaving 9 bases between the germline ends. Per the germline V gene, CDR1 is MDHEN and CDR2 is SYDVKM. The CDR3 covers 11 residues. This CDR3 is CASSLVRMQYF. The DNA for the CDR3 is TGTGCCAGCAGTTTGGTCAGAATGCAGTACTTC.

CDR3 protein: CAIWTAFHLTYEQYF. For the CDR3, the DNA is TGCGCCATCTGGACAGCCTTCCACCTTACCTACGAGCAGTACTTC. This chain connects TRBV10-1 to TRBJ2-7; weak D call: TRBD1 (6 bases). Trimming removed 10 bases at V and 2 bases at J, with 21 bases between. The germline V gene encodes CDR1 WNHNN and CDR2 SYGVQD (reference sequence). CDR3 length: 15 residues.

This clonotype came up a few times. The chain combines TRBV12-3 or TRBV12-4 with TRBJ1-1; D is uncertain. This CDR3 spans 13 amino acids. With 3 bases removed from V and 4 bases from J, the gap between germline ends came to 9 bases. CDR3 amino acids: CASSLTQFTEAFF. CDR3 nucleotide sequence: TGTGCCAGCAGTTTGACACAGTTCACTGAAGCTTTCTTT.

The table lists this clonotype with a few counts. This chain joins TRBV5-1 and TRBJ1-1; D is unclear. Trimming cost V 1 base and J 1 base, with 11 bases left between them. From germline, CDR1 is SGHRS and CDR2 YFSETQ. This CDR3 is built from 15 residues. The CDR3 protein is CASSLSRQANTEAFF. CDR3 nucleotides: TGCGCCAGCAGCTTGTCTCGGCAGGCGAACACTGAAGCTTTCTTT. The full variable domain, with the rest looked up from reference TRBV5-1 and TRBJ1-1, is KAGVTQTPRYLIKTRGQQVTLSCSPISGHRSVSWYQQTPGQGLQFLFEYFSETQRNKGNFPGRFSGRQFSNSRSEMNVSTLELGDSALYLCASSLSRQANTEAFFGQGTRLTVV.

The chain is built from TRBV24-1 and TRBJ2-1, with TRBD2 as a possible D gene (7 bases). CDR1 is KGHDR and CDR2 is SFDVKD in the germline V gene. Trimming removed 9 bases from V and 3 bases from J, with 11 bases in between. The CDR3 extends over 13 amino acids. The CDR3 here is CATRGGHYNEQFF. Written as DNA, the CDR3 is TGTGCCACCCGCGGGGGCCACTACAATGAGCAGTTCTTC.

The chain combines TRBV7-2 with TRBJ1-6, with D tentatively TRBD1 (5 bases). Germline V gives CDR1 SGHTA, CDR2 FQGNSA. V lost 5 bases to trimming and J lost 0 bases, with 11 bases between them. The CDR3 is 16 amino acids. The CDR3 nucleotides read TGTGCCAGCAGCAGGGGTTCGAACTCCTATAATTCACCCCTCCACTTT. Protein product: CASSRGSNSYNSPLHF.

This clonotype was observed once. The rearrangement uses TRBV27 and TRBJ2-5; unclear D gene. The V end lost 6 bases, the J end lost 1 base, and 9 bases lay between the germline ends. Germline assignment: CDR1 MNHEY and CDR2 SMNVEV (reference sequence). The CDR3 has 13 amino acids. The CDR3 DNA sequence: TGTGCCAGCAGCCTTCAACCCCAAGAGACCCAGTACTTC. This translates into CASSLQPQETQYF.

CDR3: CASSLARTSWSSGANVLTF. The CDR3 region has the DNA TGTGCCAGCAGCTTAGCGCGGACTAGCTGGTCCTCTGGGGCCAACGTCCTGACTTTC. The J gene is TRBJ2-6, the V gene TRBV7-6, with TRBD2 matching over 8 bases. CDR3 size: 19 residues. Germline V gives CDR1 SGHVS, CDR2 FNYEAQ. The V and J ends lost 0 bases and 0 bases, in that order; junction bases with no gene match: 7.

The J gene is TRBJ2-3, the V gene TRBV6-1; D possibly corresponds to TRBD2 (7 bases). The CDR3 extends over 15 amino acids. Germline values: CDR1 MNHNS, CDR2 SASEGT. V was cut by 10 bases and J by 5 bases, with 22 bases left in between. CDR3 sequence: CATHRGRGLQDTQYF. The CDR3 DNA is TGTGCCACCCACCGGGGGCGGGGGTTACAAGATACGCAGTATTTT.

The rearrangement uses TRBV25-1 and TRBJ1-1; perhaps TRBD1 as D (6 bases). The germline gives CDR1 MGHDK, CDR2 SYGVNS. This CDR3 spans 14 amino acids. Trimming cost V 6 bases and J 1 base, with 12 bases left between them. CDR3 sequence: CASRTRGRNTEAFF. The CDR3 nucleotides read TGTGCCAGCAGGACCAGGGGCCGGAACACTGAAGCTTTCTTT.

The V and J genes are TRBV6-5 and TRBJ2-1; perhaps TRBD2 as D (5 bases). The V end lost 0 bases, the J end lost 15 bases, and 12 bases lay between the germline ends. Germline V gene data show CDR1 as MNHEY and CDR2 as SVGAGI. The CDR3 runs to 12 residues. CDR3 sequence: CASSYSPGSMFF. Here the CDR3 DNA reads TGTGCCAGCAGTTACTCGCCGGGGTCTATGTTCTTC.

This chain links TRBV5-4 with TRBJ2-7; no clear D. CDR1 and CDR2 from the germline V gene are SGHNT and YYREEE (reference sequence). The V and J ends lost 4 bases and 0 bases respectively, with 8 bases between them. CDR3 size: 13 residues. CDR3 coding DNA: TGTGCCAGCAGCATCATCGGCTCCTACGAGCAGTACTTC. It specifies CASSIIGSYEQYF.

The chain employs TRBV20-1 and TRBJ2-7; the match to TRBD1 covers 8 bases. CDR3 length: 14 residues. Germline V CDR1 and CDR2: DFQATT, SNEGSKA (reference sequence). With V trimmed by 0 bases and J by 3 bases, 4 bases remained unmatched. The CDR3 region is CSARDQGASYEQYF. CDR3 nucleotide sequence: TGCAGTGCTAGAGATCAGGGGGCAAGCTACGAGCAGTACTTC.

Here the CDR3 DNA reads TGCAGTGCTTCGCAGGACAACTATGGCTACACCTTC. Its protein product is CSASQDNYGYTF. The rearrangement uses TRBV20-1 and TRBJ1-2, with no clear D. The germline V gene has CDR1 DFQATT and CDR2 SNEGSKA (reference sequence). The V end was cut by 5 bases, the J end by 2 bases, with 9 bases between. The CDR3 length is 12 residues.

This clonotype was observed a handful of times. The chain has TRBV20-1 and TRBJ2-2; D is undetermined. The CDR3 contains 14 residues. Per the germline V gene, CDR1 is DFQATT and CDR2 is SNEGSKA (reference sequence). The V end lost 3 bases, the J end lost 4 bases, and 12 bases lay between the germline ends. This CDR3 reads CSASSPGSTGELFF. The CDR3 bases are TGCAGTGCTAGCTCCCCGGGCAGCACCGGGGAGCTGTTTTTT.

This rearrangement joins TRBV20-1 to TRBJ2-1; D assignment may be TRBD1 or TRBD2 (6 bases each). Trimming shortened V by 7 bases and J by 4 bases, and 14 bases separated the two germline ends. The germline V gene has CDR1 DFQATT and CDR2 SNEGSKA (reference sequence). The CDR3 loop spans 13 amino acids. CDR3 sequence (DNA): TGCAGTGTAGGGGGGAACAGTTACAATGAGCAGTTCTTC. Translated, it gives CSVGGNSYNEQFF.

This clonotype was counted only a few times. The rearrangement uses TRBV5-1 and TRBJ2-1; 9 bases match TRBD1. This CDR3 comprises 15 residues. Trimming took 4 bases from V and 1 from J; bases not matched to a gene: 3. Per the germline V gene, CDR1 is SGHRS and CDR2 is YFSETQ. The CDR3 region is CASSVQGASYNEQFF. CDR3 DNA sequence: TGCGCCAGCAGCGTACAGGGGGCATCCTACAATGAGCAGTTCTTC.

This clonotype has just one count. J is TRBJ2-7 and V is TRBV2, with D hard to call. Germline V gene data show CDR1 as SNHLY and CDR2 as FYNNEI. Trimming removed 0 bases from V and 3 bases from J, with 3 bases in between. The CDR3 totals 12 residues. The CDR3 loop reads CASSEAGYEQYF. Here the CDR3 DNA reads TGTGCCAGCAGTGAAGCAGGCTACGAGCAGTACTTC.

CDR3 nucleotide sequence: TGTGCCAGCAGCGGGAGGGACGTCCGACCTAGCAATGAGCAGTTCTTC. This sequence encodes CASSGRDVRPSNEQFF. The V call is TRBV7-8, the J call TRBJ2-1; TRBD2 aligns across 7 bases. This CDR3 has 16 amino acids. The germline CDR1 and CDR2 sequences are SGHVS and FQNEAQ. V was clipped by 5 bases and J by 6 bases; unmatched bases: 13. Full variable domain (outside the CDR3, taken from reference TRBV7-8 and TRBJ2-1): GAGVSQSPRYKVAKRGQDVALRCDPISGHVSLFWYQQALGQGPEFLTYFQNEAQLDKSGLPSDRFFAERPEGSVSTLKIQRTQQEDSAVYLCASSGRDVRPSNEQFFGPGTRLTVL.

This chain links TRBV28 with TRBJ2-7; no clear D. The V and J ends lost 7 bases and 1 base respectively, with 11 bases between them. The CDR3 spans 13 residues. The germline V gene has CDR1 MDHEN and CDR2 SYDVKM. In DNA form, the CDR3 reads TGTGCCAGCATTGGGTTTGGGTCCTACGAGCAGTACTTC. Translating gives CASIGFGSYEQYF.

V usage is TRBV30 and J usage is TRBJ1-1, with D unclear. Germline V gene data show CDR1 as GTSNPN and CDR2 as SVGIG (reference sequence). The CDR3 has 15 amino acids. The ends were cut back, 3 bases at V and 1 base at J, with 15 bases in the middle. DNA of the CDR3: TGTGCCTGGAGGGGAGCCGGACGGAAGAACACTGAAGCTTTCTTT. Translating it yields CAWRGAGRKNTEAFF.